This TCR beta chain is from a study of early T cells in non-severe SARS-CoV-2 infection. Study findings and constraints: VDJdb-based annotation leaned toward anti-spike CD8 responses and missed private and CD4 specificities.

In the library, individual cDNA molecules carried attached unique molecular identifiers. TCRdb passed the 5' RACE reads through MiXCR, listing each CDR3 protein once. The data show about 67,000 distinct CDR3 sequences, roughly 12% seen once. This clonotype was recorded at least ten times. Its antigen is as yet unknown. CDR1 is SGHRS and CDR2 is YFSETQ in the germline V gene. Trimming at V came to 0 bases and at J to 2 bases, leaving 10 bases not matched to a gene. The CDR3 consists of 17 residues. This clonotype originated in an adult who was a healthcare worker with PCR-confirmed SARS-CoV-2 infection or an uninfected control (not recorded which). The chain recombines TRBV5-1 with TRBJ2-7, with 8 bases that match TRBD1. The specimen was whole blood. The CDR3 protein is CASSLARGRTFPYEQYF. The DNA of the CDR3 is TGCGCCAGCAGCTTGGCCAGGGGGCGGACTTTCCCCTACGAGCAGTACTTC.